This is a list of T cell receptor gamma chains from one sample in a study of gamma-delta chains in newborns, infants, children. TCRdb redid the clone calls on the reads with CATT. The data hold a few thousand gamma-chain clones, with 30% observed a single time. Sequences were obtained from blood. The source of these receptors is a child who was a newborn, infant or young child, either healthy, febrile or measles-vaccinated (not recorded which). CDR3s include the opening cysteine and the closing phenylalanine or tryptophan. Expanded clones get a size class; other rows say once, few or many, or leave the size out.

j_call	clone_size	v_call	cdr3_aa	cdr3_nt
TRGJ1/TRGJ2	NA	TRGV3	CATWDRPNYKKLF	TGTGCCACCTGGGACAGGCCAAATTATAAGAAGCTCTTT
TRGJ1/TRGJ2	few	TRGV9	CALWEVRVKLF	TGTGCCTTGTGGGAGGTAAGGGTGAAACTCTTT
TRGJ1/TRGJ2	NA	TRGV9	CALWEVSHAPKKLF	TGTGCCTTGTGGGAGGTGTCGCATGCACCTAAGAAACTCTTT
TRGJ1/TRGJ2	NA	TRGV9	CALWGGGKKLF	TGTGCCTTGTGGGGAGGTGGAAAGAAACTCTTC
TRGJP	NA	TRGV9	CALWEGVLGLGKKIKVF	TGCGCCTTGTGGGAGGGAGTACTGGGGTTGGGCAAAAAAATCAAGGTATTT
TRGJP	NA	TRGV9	CALWEGSQELGKKIKVF	TGTGCCTTGTGGGAGGGATCACAGGAGTTGGGCAAAAAAATCAAGGTATTT
TRGJP2	NA	TRGV8	CATWDRSSDWIKTF	TGTGCCACCTGGGATAGGAGTAGTGATTGGATCAAGACGTTT
TRGJ1/TRGJ2	few	TRGV9	CALWEVGGLYKELF	TGTGCCTTGTGGGAGGTAGGGGGACTTTATAAGGAACTCTTT
TRGJP	NA	TRGV9	CALWEVLAELGKKIKVF	TGTGCCTTGTGGGAGGTGCTTGCGGAGTTGGGCAAAAAAATCAAGGTATTT
TRGJP	medium-sized	TRGV9	CALWAQELGKKIKVF	TGTGCCTTGTGGGCCCAAGAGTTGGGCAAAAAAATCAAGGTATTT
TRGJP	few	TRGV9	CALWEGPQELGKKIKVF	TGTGCCTTGTGGGAGGGCCCTCAAGAGTTGGGCAAAAAAATCAAGGTATTT
TRGJ1/TRGJ2	NA	TRGV5	CATWDRPGEKLF	TGTGCCACCTGGGACAGGCCCGGGGAGAAACTCTTT
TRGJP	NA	TRGV9	CALWEVLLGLGKKIKVF	TGTGCCTTGTGGGAGGTTCTTTTAGGGTTGGGCAAAAAAATCAAGGTATTT
TRGJ1/TRGJ2	NA	TRGV5	CATWDSKRGKLF	TGTGCCACCTGGGACAGCAAGAGGGGGAAACTCTTT
TRGJP	NA	TRGV9	CALWEVSAELGKKIKVF	TGTGCCTTGTGGGAGGTGTCGGCAGAGTTGGGCAAAAAAATCAAGGTATTT
TRGJP	few	TRGV9	CALWEVPQELGKKIKVF	TGTGCCTTGTGGGAGGTCCCGCAAGAGTTGGGCAAAAAAATCAAGGTATTT
TRGJ1/TRGJ2	NA	TRGV9	CALWEVRRKLF	TGTGCCTTGTGGGAGGTAAGGAGGAAACTCTTT
TRGJ1/TRGJ2	NA	TRGV3	CATWDRPYKKLF	TGTGCCACCTGGGACAGGCCTTATAAGAAACTCTTT
TRGJP	few	TRGV9	CALWGVEGLGKKIKVF	TGTGCCTTGTGGGGCGTCGAGGGGTTGGGCAAAAAAATCAAGGTATTT
TRGJ1/TRGJ2	NA	TRGV4	CATWDTFGCDYKKLF	TGTGCCACCTGGGATACATTTGGCTGTGATTATAAGAAACTCTTT
TRGJP	NA	TRGV9	CALWEVHQELGKKIKVF	TGTGCCTTGTGGGAGGTGCATCAAGAGTTGGGCAAAAAAATCAAGGTATTT
TRGJP2	NA	TRGV5	CATWDRRGSDWIKTF	TGTGCCACCTGGGACAGGCGGGGTAGTGATTGGATCAAGACGTTT
TRGJP2	few	TRGV2	CATWGHPPYSSDWIKTF	TGTGCCACCTGGGGCCACCCCCCTTATAGTAGTGATTGGATCAAGACGTTT
TRGJP	few	TRGV9	CALWEGYRQELGKKIKVF	TGTGCCTTGTGGGAGGGCTACCGGCAAGAGTTGGGCAAAAAAATCAAGGTATTT
TRGJ1/TRGJ2	few	TRGV4	CATWDKGDYYKKLF	TGTGCCACCTGGGATAAAGGGGATTATTATAAGAAACTCTTT
TRGJP	NA	TRGV9	CALWKGLGKKIKVF	TGTGCCTTGTGGAAAGGGTTGGGCAAAAAAATCAAGGTATTT
TRGJP	NA	TRGV9	CALWDTRQELGKKIKVF	TGTGCCTTGTGGGATACTCGGCAAGAGTTGGGCAAAAAAATCAAGGTATTT
TRGJP	few	TRGV9	CALWGRQELGKKIKVF	TGTGCCTTGTGGGGACGGCAAGAGTTGGGCAAAAAAATCAAGGTATTT
TRGJ1/TRGJ2	NA	TRGV5	CATWDRPRYYKKLF	TGTGCCACCTGGGACAGGCCCCGTTATTATAAGAAACTCTTT
TRGJP	NA	TRGV9	CALWEVKDELGRKIKVF	TGTGCCTTGTGGGAGGTGAAGGATGAGTTGGGCAGAAAAATCAAGGTATTT
TRGJP	medium-sized	TRGV9	CALWGSELGKKIKVF	TGTGCCTTGTGGGGCTCAGAGTTGGGCAAAAAAATCAAGGTATTT
TRGJ1/TRGJ2	NA	TRGV4	CATWGGPYYYKKLF	TGTGCCACCTGGGGTGGGCCGTATTATTATAAGAAACTCTTT
TRGJ1/TRGJ2	NA	TRGV4	CATWDTAPYYKKLF	TGTGCCACCTGGGATACCGCTCCTTATTATAAGAAACTCTTT
TRGJ1/TRGJ2	NA	TRGV3	CATWDRLYKKLF	TGTGCCACCTGGGACAGGCTTTATAAGAAACTCTTT
TRGJP	NA	TRGV9	CALWEASGELGKKIKVF	TGTGCCTTGTGGGAGGCCAGCGGAGAGTTGGGCAAAAAAATCAAGGTATTT
TRGJP2	once	TRGV4	CATRDTSDWTKTF	TGTGCCACCCGGGATACTAGTGATTGGACCAAGACGTTT
TRGJ1/TRGJ2	few	TRGV4	CATWDGPDYYKKLF	TGTGCCACCTGGGATGGGCCGGATTATTATAAGAAACTCTTT
TRGJ1/TRGJ2	few	TRGV4	CATWDVEWDYKKLF	TGTGCCACCTGGGATGTGGAGTGGGATTATAAGAAACTCTTT
TRGJ1/TRGJ2	NA	TRGV5	CATWDRQKLF	TGTGCCACCTGGGACCGGCAGAAACTCTTT
TRGJP	NA	TRGV9	CALWEVQRQLGKKIKVF	TGTGCCTTGTGGGAGGTGCAAAGGCAGTTGGGCAAAAAAATCAAGGTATTT
TRGJP	NA	TRGV9	CALWEAIQELGKKIKVF	TGTGCCTTGTGGGAGGCTATTCAAGAGTTGGGCAAAAAAATCAAGGTATTT
TRGJP	NA	TRGV9	CALWEVRMGKKIKVF	TGTGCCTTGTGGGAGGTGCGGATGGGCAAAAAAATCAAGGTATTT
TRGJ1/TRGJ2	NA	TRGV3	CATWDQRGNKKLF	TGTGCCACCTGGGACCAGCGTGGAAATAAGAAACTCTTT
TRGJP	NA	TRGV9	CALWDPDQEVGKKIKVF	TGTGCCTTGTGGGACCCAGATCAAGAGGTGGGCAAAAAAATCAAGGTATTT
TRGJP	NA	TRGV9	CALWEGHQELGKKIKVF	TGTGCCTTGTGGGAGGGTCATCAAGAGTTGGGCAAAAAAATCAAGGTATTT
TRGJP	NA	TRGV9	CALWEVQRELGKKIKVF	TGTGCCTTGTGGGAGGTGCAAAGAGAGTTGGGCAAAAAAATCAAGGTATTT
TRGJP2	NA	TRGV4	CASTNGSSSDWIKTF	TGCGCCTCCACTAACGGGAGTAGTAGTGATTGGATCAAGACGTTT
TRGJP	NA	TRGV9	CALWENREVGKKIKVF	TGTGCTTTGTGGGAGAACCGCGAGGTGGGCAAAAAAATCAAGGTATTT
TRGJP2	NA	TRGV4	CATWDVFRDWIKTF	TGTGCCACCTGGGATGTTTTCCGTGATTGGATCAAGACGTTT
TRGJ1/TRGJ2	few	TRGV3	CATWDRLYKKLF	TGTGCCACCTGGGACAGGCTCTATAAGAAACTCTTT
TRGJP1	NA	TRGV2	CATWGYTTGWFKIF	TGTGCCACCTGGGGATATACCACTGGTTGGTTCAAGATATTT
TRGJP	NA	TRGV9	CALWEGVQELGKKIKVF	TGTGCCTTGTGGGAGGGGGTCCAAGAGTTGGGCAAAAAAATCAAGGTATTT
TRGJ1/TRGJ2	NA	TRGV9	CALWEVQYYKKLF	TGTGCCTTGTGGGAGGTGCAGTATTATAAGAAACTCTTT
TRGJP	NA	TRGV9	CALWEAPAELGKKIKVF	TGTGCCTTGTGGGAGGCCCCGGCGGAGTTGGGCAAAAAAATCAAGGTATTT
TRGJ1/TRGJ2	NA	TRGV3	CATWDTNYYKKLF	TGTGCCACCTGGGACACGAATTATTATAAGAAACTCTTT
TRGJP	few	TRGV9	CALWEVQWELGKKIKVF	TGTGCCTTGTGGGAGGTGCAATGGGAGTTGGGCAAAAAAATCAAGGTATTT
TRGJP2	NA	TRGV2	CATWDGDGGSDWIKTF	TGTGCCACCTGGGACGGCGATGGGGGTAGTGATTGGATCAAGACGTTT
TRGJ1/TRGJ2	few	TRGV9	CALWEVRNFYYKKLF	TGTGCCTTGTGGGAGGTGCGGAATTTTTATTATAAGAAACTCTTT
TRGJ1/TRGJ2	NA	TRGV9	CALWDRGVGYYKKLF	TGTGCCTTGTGGGATCGTGGGGTTGGTTATTATAAGAAACTCTTT